This record concerns one T cell receptor (beta chain) sequence. Its antigen is not yet known. Base qualities are not at hand, and no much larger clone is one base apart. Cut back by 5 bases and 4 bases, the V and J ends lie 12 bases apart. The CDR3 covers 14 residues, taking in both the cysteine and the phenylalanine. Only the CDR3 portion is preserved as DNA: 42 bases, with reading frame beginning at the first base. The germline V gene (reference sequence) yields MNHEY for CDR1 and SMNVEV for CDR2. The data stem from a study of blood T cell repertoires in COVID-19 (TCRdb year 2020). With regard to the full study: Samples covering the acute and convalescent phases of COVID-19 were provided by collaborators in the United States, Italy and Spain. The samples were drawn from the first 160 participants of the ongoing ImmuneRACE study and from 1,254 subjects provided by 6 global collaborators. Sample metadata almost always included a de-identified subject ID, COVID-19 status, age in years and sex. A freely available public database, intended as a resource for researchers studying the immune response to SARS-CoV-2, is where the repertoires were released. The dataset comprised deeply sampled blood TCRbeta repertoires from subjects exposed to, actively infected with, or recovered from COVID-19. Where available, HLA class I and class II types were obtained from metadata supplied by the sample provider rather than from assay-based typing. The prospective study material was composed of cDNA or gDNA derived from T cells, B-cell-depleted T cells, or PBMCs. The investigation overall reported the following: The amount of clinical and demographic metadata varied by source and participant and was provided uncurated.

Participants in the prospective study were aged roughly 18 to 100 years, lived in under 30 United States geographic areas, and enrolled through a virtual design. To assign participants to cohorts, the prospective study relied on clinical history that participants themselves reported in a screening survey and a study questionnaire. Recovered participants in ImmuneRACE Cohort 3 were defined by two consecutive negative NP/OP PCR tests, clearance by a healthcare professional, or resolution of symptoms. In the prospective study, mobile phlebotomists collected whole blood, serum and a nasopharyngeal or oropharyngeal swab from each participant. Over a roughly 2-month period, participants in the prospective study had the option of providing additional blood draws and questionnaires. Blood samples from the prospective study were shipped frozen or at room temperature prior to DNA extraction. TCRbeta CDR3 regions were amplified from genomic DNA by means of the immunoSEQ Assay, a bias-controlled multiplex PCR. The original methods were these. The number of nucleated cells in each sample was estimated by amplification of reference gene primers within the assay. To quantify the absolute abundance of each unique TCRbeta CDR3 rearrangement, sequence reads were collapsed and filtered. For each sample, productive Simpson clonality was calculated as the square root of Simpson's diversity index over productive rearrangements. TCRdb holds this immuneACCESS table with in-frame rearrangements only. Some clones are missing; in checked studies, unresolved V genes explain under half, and the rest has no known cause. V, J and clone size reflect that table, while D and trimming were determined from the DNA. Across this sample there are a few hundred thousand clones, with around 92% seen only once. The biggest ten clones account for about 1.7% of the sample.

The sequence links TRBV27 to TRBJ1-5, with the D segment identity uncertain. The sequence was collected from a woman between 25 and 40 years old who had recovered from COVID-19. Sequenced input: PBMCs or T cells enriched from blood (not recorded which). The CDR3 has the sequence CASSTASGNQPQHF. The nucleotide sequence is given as TGTGCCAGCAGTACAGCAAGTGGGAATCAGCCCCAGCATTTT.